A single sample gave rise to the 19 T cell receptor beta chains below, sequenced in a study of T cell clonality in common variable immunodeficiency. Notes on the study in general: Common variable immunodeficiency TCR beta sequences reportedly had fewer deletions and N-nucleotide insertions.

What these receptors recognize is not known. Clones were read by immunoSEQ multiplex PCR, and TCRdb kept only the in-frame ones, dropping some. Captured here are about 15,000 clones, none seen once; the top ten comprise approximately 12%. The specimen was peripheral blood mononuclear cells. The receptors come from a human donor with common variable immunodeficiency.

This clone has ten or more counts. The read stops 3 residues short of the end of the CDR3; the missing end is completed from the germline J gene. The chain employs TRBV6-1 and TRBJ1-2; a weak D match, TRBD1 (6 bases). CDR3 length equals 12 residues. V lost 4 bases, J lost 4 bases, and 7 bases lay in between. The germline V gene has CDR1 MNHNS and CDR2 SASEGT. Incomplete CDR3 DNA: TGTGCCAGCAGTGGGACAGCCTATGGC. It specifies CASSGTAYG. The CDR3 in full is CASSGTAYGYTF.

The sample holds a few counts of this clone. CDR3 region: CASRSTGMSTEAFF. The part of the CDR3 DNA that was read is TGTGCCAGCAGATCGACAGGGATGAGCACTGAA. The V and J genes are TRBV7-9 and TRBJ1-1, with TRBD1 matching over 7 bases. Read data end 3 residues before the CDR3 end; the end is taken from the germline J gene. This CDR3 comprises 14 residues. V was pared by 6 bases and J by 4 bases, with 8 bases of the junction left unmatched. Germline loops: CDR1 SEHNR, CDR2 FQNEAQ (reference sequence).

In this sample, this clone turned up a few times. The read comes to an end 3 residues before the CDR3 does, leaving the germline J gene to fill in the end. The chain recombines TRBV18 with TRBJ1-2; D is ambiguous. The CDR3 covers 15 residues. The germline V gene encodes CDR1 KGHSH and CDR2 LQKENI. The V end was cut by 1 base, the J end by 6 bases, with 15 bases between. Incomplete CDR3 DNA: TGTGCCAGCTCACCACGAGCGGGCCAGGTGCATGGC. This sequence encodes CASSPRAGQVHG. The entire CDR3 reads CASSPRAGQVHGYTF. The variable domain in full, with the rest retrieved from reference TRBV18 and TRBJ1-2, is NAGVMQNPRHLVRRRGQEARLRCSPMKGHSHVYWYRQLPEEGLKFMVYLQKENIIDESGMPKERFSAEFPKEGPSILRIQQVVRGDSAAYFCASSPRAGQVHGYTFGSGTRLTVV.

This clone appeared a few times. CDR3 DNA, as far as it was read: TGTGCCTGGAGACTATACAGGGTTGAGACC. Its translation: CAWRLYRVET. The entire CDR3 protein is CAWRLYRVETQYF. The rearrangement joins TRBV30 to TRBJ2-5, with D possibly TRBD1 on 6 matching bases. Read data end 3 residues before the CDR3 end; the end is taken from the germline J gene. CDR1 and CDR2 from the germline V gene are GTSNPN and SVGIG (reference sequence). The CDR3 runs to 13 residues. Trimming cost V 3 bases and J 5 bases, with 13 bases left between them.

This clone is classed as medium-sized. From the germline J gene comes the end of the CDR3, since the read stops 3 residues before it. The chain joins TRBV20-1 to TRBJ2-7, with a weak D call TRBD1 (6 bases). Germline CDR1 reads DFQATT; CDR2 reads SNEGSKA (reference sequence). The CDR3 is made up of 13 amino acids. The V and J ends lost 5 bases and 1 base respectively, with 12 bases between them. The CDR3 loop reads CSAPGTLSYEQYF. The CDR3 DNA, read in part, is TGCAGTGCTCCCGGGACACTTTCCTACGAG.

This clone has more than one count but fewer than ten. With the read ending 3 residues before the CDR3 end, the germline J gene is used to fill in that end. The genes are TRBV19 and TRBJ1-5; perhaps TRBD1 as D (6 bases). There are 13 residues in the CDR3. CDR1 and CDR2 from the germline V gene are LNHDA and SQIVND (reference sequence). Trimming took 2 bases from V and 5 from J, leaving 7 bases between them. CDR3 DNA (partial): TGTGCCAGTAGTATACAGGGGCATCAGCCC. Translation: CASSIQGHQP. The complete CDR3 sequence is CASSIQGHQPQHF.

This clone came up a few times. Read coverage stops 3 residues before the CDR3 terminus; the germline J gene supplies the remainder. The V gene is TRBV7-9, the J gene TRBJ2-7, with 8 bases identical to TRBD1. CDR3 length: 15 residues. The V gene end was trimmed by 1 base and the J gene end by 3 bases; junction bases not matched to a gene: 5. Germline V gene lookup returns CDR1 SEHNR and CDR2 FQNEAQ (reference sequence). Partial CDR3 DNA: TGTGCCAGCAGCTTAGTTACAGGGGGGAACTACGAG. Translation gives CASSLVTGGNYE. The whole CDR3 sequence reads CASSLVTGGNYEQYF. Supplemented by reference TRBV7-9 and TRBJ2-7, the full variable domain reads DTGVSQNPRHKITKRGQNVTFRCDPISEHNRLYWYRQTLGQGPEFLTYFQNEAQLEKSRLLSDRFSAERPKGSFSTLEIQRTEQGDSAMYLCASSLVTGGNYEQYFGPGTRLTVT.

This clone was picked up a small number of times. Read coverage stops 3 residues before the CDR3 terminus; the germline J gene supplies the remainder. The V gene is TRBV19, the J gene TRBJ1-2, with D possibly matching TRBD1 (6 bases). Germline V gene sequence: CDR1 LNHDA, CDR2 SQIVND (reference sequence). Trimming stripped 6 bases from V and 7 bases from J, with 12 bases between. The CDR3 sequence is 12 residues long. Partial CDR3 DNA: TGTGCCAGTAGACCAACAGGGTTTGGC. Residues: CASRPTGFG. The entire CDR3 is CASRPTGFGYTF. The full variable domain, its missing parts supplied by reference TRBV19 and TRBJ1-2, is DGGITQSPKYLFRKEGQNVTLSCEQNLNHDAMYWYRQDPGQGLRLIYYSQIVNDFQKGDIAEGYSVSREKKESFPLTVTSAQKNPTAFYLCASRPTGFGYTFGSGTRLTVV.

This clone was counted between two and nine times. Sequencing ends 3 residues short of the CDR3 end; the germline J gene provides the rest. This chain connects TRBV6-2 or TRBV6-3 to TRBJ2-5; D is unclear. Deletions cut 6 bases from V and 1 base from J, with 3 bases between. The germline gives CDR1 MNHEY, CDR2 SVGEGT. This CDR3 region has 11 residues. The CDR3 sequence is CASSRQETQYF. The DNA read from the CDR3 is TGTGCCAGCAGCCGCCAAGAGACC.

This clone was counted a few times. The read terminates 3 residues ahead of where the CDR3 ends, so the germline J gene completes it. The chain carries TRBV18 and TRBJ2-3; perhaps TRBD1 as D (5 bases). The CDR3 runs to 15 residues. Germline V lookup: CDR1 KGHSH, CDR2 LQKENI. With 1 base removed from V and 5 bases from J, the gap between germline ends came to 13 bases. Partial CDR3 DNA: TGTGCCAGCTCACCACACCAGGGATACGTAGATACG. It translates to CASSPHQGYVDT. The whole CDR3 protein is CASSPHQGYVDTQYF.

The table lists this clone with a few counts. Sequencing ends 3 residues short of the CDR3 end; the germline J gene provides the rest. The chain joins TRBV6-1 to TRBJ2-7; TRBD2 agrees at 11 bases. After removal of 2 bases from V and 4 bases from J, the junction contained 7 bases not matched to a gene. Germline V CDR1 and CDR2: MNHNS, SASEGT. The CDR3 loop spans 16 amino acids. The sequenced part of the CDR3 DNA is TGTGCCAGCAGTGAAAGAAAACTAGCGGGAGTATACGAG. The encoded protein is CASSERKLAGVYE. The full CDR3 protein is CASSERKLAGVYEQYF.

This clone appeared a few times. The CDR3 end falls 3 residues outside the read, so it is completed with the germline J gene. The V and J genes are TRBV18 and TRBJ2-7; 8 bases align to TRBD2. This CDR3 is 12 amino acids long. Germline V lookup: CDR1 KGHSH, CDR2 LQKENI. The V segment lost 3 bases and the J segment 5 bases; nucleotides outside the gene matches: 0. The CDR3 region is CASSPSGNEQYF. Incomplete CDR3 DNA: TGTGCCAGCTCACCTAGCGGGAACGAG.

Only a few counts were recorded for this clone. From the germline J gene comes the end of the CDR3, since the read stops 3 residues before it. The V call is TRBV6-2 or TRBV6-3, the J call TRBJ2-7; TRBD2 aligns across 9 bases. Per the germline V gene, CDR1 is MNHEY and CDR2 is SVGEGT. The CDR3 length is 14 residues. The ends lost 4 bases at V and 5 bases at J; junction bases unmatched: 6. The CDR3 here is CASSFSGSFNEQYF. CDR3 DNA, as far as it was read: TGTGCCAGCAGTTTTAGCGGGAGTTTCAACGAG.

There are a few counts of this clone. The missing CDR3 end, 3 residues past where the read stops, is filled in from the germline J gene. The rearrangement uses TRBV7-8 and TRBJ2-3, with 10 bases matching TRBD2. This CDR3 comprises 16 residues. Germline CDR1 is SGHVS and CDR2 is FQNEAQ. With V trimmed by 6 bases and J by 4 bases, 10 bases remained unmatched. The CDR3 reads CASRALAGGEADTQYF. The sequenced CDR3 bases are TGTGCCAGCAGAGCTTTAGCGGGGGGTGAGGCAGATACG.

Of note for this clone: The CDR3 goes on 3 residues after the read ends, and that part is filled in from the germline J gene. The V call is TRBV7-2, the J call TRBJ2-2; D may be TRBD1 (5 bases). Germline assignment: CDR1 SGHTA and CDR2 FQGNSA. The V gene lost 9 bases and the J gene lost 0 bases, with 11 bases spanning the gap. The length of the CDR3 is 14 residues. The CDR3 loop is CARGGRANTGELFF. The sequenced part of the CDR3 DNA is TGTGCCAGGGGCGGCAGGGCGAACACCGGGGAG. Together with reference TRBV7-2 and TRBJ2-2, the CDR3 gives the full variable domain: GAGVSQSPSNKVTEKGKDVELRCDPISGHTALYWYRQSLGQGLEFLIYFQGNSAPDKSGLPSDRFSAERTGGSVSTLTIQRTQQEDSAVYLCARGGRANTGELFFGEGSRLTVL.

This clone was seen a handful of times. Read data end 3 residues before the CDR3 end; the end is taken from the germline J gene. The chain uses TRBV19 and TRBJ2-2; 8 bases agree with TRBD1. With V trimmed by 6 bases and J by 7 bases, 7 bases remained unmatched. The V gene's germline CDR1 is LNHDA and CDR2 SQIVND (reference sequence). CDR3 length: 14 residues. The CDR3 DNA, read in part, is TGTGCCAGTAGGTTCAGGGGGCCTGGCGGGGAG. Translated, it gives CASRFRGPGGE. The entire CDR3 protein reads CASRFRGPGGELFF.

The sample holds a few counts of this clone. The CDR3 reads CASSLDGAVQETQYF. CDR3 bases read: TGTGCCAGCAGCTTAGACGGAGCGGTCCAAGAGACC. This chain connects TRBV7-9 to TRBJ2-5, with D perhaps matching TRBD2 (5 bases). The read ends 3 residues shy of where the CDR3 ends; the end is completed using the germline J gene. The V gene lost 1 base and the J gene lost 1 base, with 10 bases spanning the gap. Germline CDR1 SEHNR, CDR2 FQNEAQ (reference sequence). The CDR3 spans 15 residues.

To note about this clone: The DNA ends 3 residues before the CDR3 does, and the rest of the CDR3 is filled in from the germline J gene. The V and J genes are TRBV19 and TRBJ1-2, with TRBD1 matching 9 bases. Germline assignment: CDR1 LNHDA and CDR2 SQIVND (reference sequence). The CDR3 extends over 13 amino acids. CDR3 DNA (partial): TGTGCCAGTAGTATGGGACAGGGATTCGGC. This sequence encodes CASSMGQGFG. The complete CDR3 protein is CASSMGQGFGYTF.

Details on this clone: The CDR3 extends 3 residues past the end of the read, so its final part is completed from the germline J gene. The rearrangement links TRBV20-1 to TRBJ2-3; no firm D call. Germline CDR1 is DFQATT and CDR2 is SNEGSKA (reference sequence). The V and J ends lost 8 bases and 2 bases respectively, with 17 bases between them. CDR3 length equals 14 residues. CDR3 in amino acids: CSTIGHPDTDTQYF. The sequenced CDR3 bases are TGCAGTACCATTGGCCATCCCGACACAGATACG.